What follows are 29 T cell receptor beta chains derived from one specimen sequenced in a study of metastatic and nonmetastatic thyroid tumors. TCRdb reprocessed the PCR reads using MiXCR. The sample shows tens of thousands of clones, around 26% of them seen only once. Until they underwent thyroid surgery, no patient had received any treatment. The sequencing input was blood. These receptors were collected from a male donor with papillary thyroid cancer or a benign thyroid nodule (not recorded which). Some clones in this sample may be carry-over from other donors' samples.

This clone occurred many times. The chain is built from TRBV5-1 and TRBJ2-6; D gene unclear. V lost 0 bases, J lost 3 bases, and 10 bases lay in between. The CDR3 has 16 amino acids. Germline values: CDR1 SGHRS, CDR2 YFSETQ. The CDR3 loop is CASSLEVFRGANVLTF. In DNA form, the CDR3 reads TGCGCCAGCAGCTTGGAGGTCTTTCGTGGGGCCAACGTCCTGACTTTC.

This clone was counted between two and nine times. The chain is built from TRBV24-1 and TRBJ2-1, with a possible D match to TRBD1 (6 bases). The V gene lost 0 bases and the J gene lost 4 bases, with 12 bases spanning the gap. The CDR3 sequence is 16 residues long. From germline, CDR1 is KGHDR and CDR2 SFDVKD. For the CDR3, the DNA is TGTGCCACCAGTGATTTGTCTCGGGACATTTACAATGAGCAGTTCTTC. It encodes CATSDLSRDIYNEQFF.

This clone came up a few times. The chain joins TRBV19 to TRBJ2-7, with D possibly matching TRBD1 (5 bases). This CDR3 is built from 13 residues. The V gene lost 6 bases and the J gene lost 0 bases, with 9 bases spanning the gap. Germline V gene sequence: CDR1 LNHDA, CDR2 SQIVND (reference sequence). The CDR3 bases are TGTGCCAGTAGGGACACCTTCTCCTACGAGCAGTACTTC. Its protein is CASRDTFSYEQYF. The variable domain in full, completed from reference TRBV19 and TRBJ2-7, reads DGGITQSPKYLFRKEGQNVTLSCEQNLNHDAMYWYRQDPGQGLRLIYYSQIVNDFQKGDIAEGYSVSREKKESFPLTVTSAQKNPTAFYLCASRDTFSYEQYFGPGTRLTVT.

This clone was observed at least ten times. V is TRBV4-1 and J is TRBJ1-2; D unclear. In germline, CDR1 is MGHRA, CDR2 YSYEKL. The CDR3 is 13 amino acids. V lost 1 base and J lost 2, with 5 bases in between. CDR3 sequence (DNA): TGCGCCAGCAGCCAAGGAGGAAACTATGGCTACACCTTC. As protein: CASSQGGNYGYTF.

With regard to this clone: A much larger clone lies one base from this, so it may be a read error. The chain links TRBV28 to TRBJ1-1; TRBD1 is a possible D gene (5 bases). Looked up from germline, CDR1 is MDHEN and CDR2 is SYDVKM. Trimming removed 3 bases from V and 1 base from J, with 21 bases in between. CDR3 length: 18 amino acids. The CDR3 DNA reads TGTGCCAGCAGTTTCCCCCGCTCGGGGCGGACCCAGAACACTGAAGCTTTCTTT. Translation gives CASSFPRSGRTQNTEAFF.

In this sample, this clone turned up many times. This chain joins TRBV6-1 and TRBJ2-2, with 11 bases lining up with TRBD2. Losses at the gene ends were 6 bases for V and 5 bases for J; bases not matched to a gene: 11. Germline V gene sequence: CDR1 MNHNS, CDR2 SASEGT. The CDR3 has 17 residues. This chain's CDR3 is CASSRASGRSGTGELFF. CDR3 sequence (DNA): TGTGCCAGCAGCCGGGCTAGCGGGAGGTCGGGGACCGGGGAGCTGTTTTTT.

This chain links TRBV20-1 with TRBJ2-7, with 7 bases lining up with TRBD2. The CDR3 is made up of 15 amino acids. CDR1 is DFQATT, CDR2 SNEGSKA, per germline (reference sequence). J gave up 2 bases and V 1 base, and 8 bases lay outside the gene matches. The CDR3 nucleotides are TGCAGTGCTAGAGGGGAGCGGGAATCCACCTACGAGCAGTACTTC. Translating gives CSARGERESTYEQYF.

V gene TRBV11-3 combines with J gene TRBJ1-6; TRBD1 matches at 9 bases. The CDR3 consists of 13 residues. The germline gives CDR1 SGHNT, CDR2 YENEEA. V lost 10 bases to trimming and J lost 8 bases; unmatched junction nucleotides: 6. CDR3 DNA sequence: TGTGCCACGAAGGACAGGGGAGATTCACCCCTCCACTTT. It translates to CATKDRGDSPLHF. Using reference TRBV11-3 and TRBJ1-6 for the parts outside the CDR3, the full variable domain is EAGVVQSPRYKIIEKKQPVAFWCNPISGHNTLYWYLQNLGQGPELLIRYENEEAVDDSQLPKDRFSAERLKGVDSTLKIQPAELGDSAVYLCATKDRGDSPLHFGNGTRLTVT.

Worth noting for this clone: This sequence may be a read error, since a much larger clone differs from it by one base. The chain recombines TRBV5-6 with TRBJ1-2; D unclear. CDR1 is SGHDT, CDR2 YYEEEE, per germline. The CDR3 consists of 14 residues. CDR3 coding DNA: TGTGTCAGCAGCTTAGTGGTGAAACGCTATGGCTACACCTTC. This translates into CVSSLVVKRYGYTF.

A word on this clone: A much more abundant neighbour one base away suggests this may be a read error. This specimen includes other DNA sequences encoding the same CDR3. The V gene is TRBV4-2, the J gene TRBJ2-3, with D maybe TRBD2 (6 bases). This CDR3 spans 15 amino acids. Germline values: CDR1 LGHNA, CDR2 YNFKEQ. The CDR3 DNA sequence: TGTGCCAGCAGCCCAGCGGAGGGCCGCGCAGATACTCAGTATTTT. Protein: CASSPAEGRADTQYF.

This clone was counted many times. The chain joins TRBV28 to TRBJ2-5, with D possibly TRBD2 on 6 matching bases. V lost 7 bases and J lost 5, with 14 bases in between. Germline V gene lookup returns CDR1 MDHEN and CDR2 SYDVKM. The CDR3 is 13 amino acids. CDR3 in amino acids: CASKAGSPETQYF. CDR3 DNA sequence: TGTGCCAGCAAAGCGGGCTCCCCGGAGACCCAGTACTTC.

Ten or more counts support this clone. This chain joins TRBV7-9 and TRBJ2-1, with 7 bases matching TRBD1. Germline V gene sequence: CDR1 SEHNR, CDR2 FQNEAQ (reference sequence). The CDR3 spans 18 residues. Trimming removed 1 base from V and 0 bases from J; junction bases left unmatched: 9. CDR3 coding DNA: TGTGCCAGCAGCTTAGTAGACACAGGGGCCCTCTCCTACAATGAGCAGTTCTTC. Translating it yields CASSLVDTGALSYNEQFF.

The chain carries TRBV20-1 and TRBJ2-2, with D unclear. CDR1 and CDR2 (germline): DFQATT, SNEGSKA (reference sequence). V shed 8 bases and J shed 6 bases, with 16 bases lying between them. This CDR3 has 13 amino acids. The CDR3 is CSPKVPVPGELFF. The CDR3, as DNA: TGCAGTCCCAAGGTCCCAGTCCCCGGGGAGCTGTTTTTT.

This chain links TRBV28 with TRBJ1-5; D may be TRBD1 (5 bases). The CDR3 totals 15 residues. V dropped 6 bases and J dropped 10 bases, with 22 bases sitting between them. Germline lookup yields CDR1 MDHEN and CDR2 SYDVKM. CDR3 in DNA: TGTGCCAGCAGGACTCGCGGGACCTACATTCATCCCCAGCATTTT. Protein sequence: CASRTRGTYIHPQHF.

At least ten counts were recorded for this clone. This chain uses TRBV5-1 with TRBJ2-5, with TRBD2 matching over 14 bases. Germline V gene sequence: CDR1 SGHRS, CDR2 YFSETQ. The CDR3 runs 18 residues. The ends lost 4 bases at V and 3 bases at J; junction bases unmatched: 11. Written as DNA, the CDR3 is TGCGCCAGCAGCATAGGACTAGCGGGAGGTGTTGGGAAAGAGACCCAGTACTTC. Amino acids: CASSIGLAGGVGKETQYF.

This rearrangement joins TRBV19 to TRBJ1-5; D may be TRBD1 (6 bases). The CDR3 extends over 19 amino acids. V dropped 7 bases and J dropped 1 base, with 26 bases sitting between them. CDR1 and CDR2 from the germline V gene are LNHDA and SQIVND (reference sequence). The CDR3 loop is CASIRLGGRPDISNQPQHF. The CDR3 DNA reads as TGTGCCAGTATCAGGTTAGGGGGTAGGCCCGACATAAGCAATCAGCCCCAGCATTTT.

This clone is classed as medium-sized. CDR3 in DNA: TGTGCCAGCAGTACTAGCGGAACCTACAATGAGCAGTTCTTC. Translated: CASSTSGTYNEQFF. The chain couples TRBV28 to TRBJ2-1; the match to TRBD2 covers 8 bases. In germline, CDR1 is MDHEN, CDR2 SYDVKM. After removal of 5 bases from V and 2 bases from J, the junction contained 2 bases not matched to a gene. This CDR3 spans 14 amino acids.

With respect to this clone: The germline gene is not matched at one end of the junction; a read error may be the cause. The CDR3 bases are TGCAGTGCTAGCAAACAGAATAATTCATCCCTCCACTTT. As protein: CSASKQNNSSLHF. The chain joins TRBV20-1 to TRBJ1-6; unclear D gene. CDR1 DFQATT and CDR2 SNEGSKA come from the germline V gene (reference sequence). The CDR3 length is 13 residues.

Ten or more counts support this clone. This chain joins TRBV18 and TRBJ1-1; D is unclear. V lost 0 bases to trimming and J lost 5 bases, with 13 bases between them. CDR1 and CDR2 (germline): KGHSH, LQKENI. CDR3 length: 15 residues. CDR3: CASSPPGVGLTEAFF. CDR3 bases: TGTGCCAGCTCACCACCGGGTGTAGGGTTAACTGAAGCTTTCTTT.

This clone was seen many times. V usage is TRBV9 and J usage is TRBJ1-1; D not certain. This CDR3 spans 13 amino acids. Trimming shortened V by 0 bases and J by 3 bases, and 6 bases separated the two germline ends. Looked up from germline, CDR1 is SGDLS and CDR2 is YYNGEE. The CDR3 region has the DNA TGTGCCAGCAGCGTAGAGGCGGACACTGAAGCTTTCTTT. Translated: CASSVEADTEAFF.

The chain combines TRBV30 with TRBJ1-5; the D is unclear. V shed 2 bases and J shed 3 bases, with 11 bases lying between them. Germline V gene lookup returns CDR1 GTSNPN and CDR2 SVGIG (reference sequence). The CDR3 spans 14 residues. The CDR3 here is CAWSLKESNQPQHF. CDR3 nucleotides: TGTGCCTGGAGTCTGAAGGAATCCAATCAGCCCCAGCATTTT.

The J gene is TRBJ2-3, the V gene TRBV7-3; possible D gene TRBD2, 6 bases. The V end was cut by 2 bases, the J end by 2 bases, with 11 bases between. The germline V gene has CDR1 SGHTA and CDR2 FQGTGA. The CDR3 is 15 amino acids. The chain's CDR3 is CASSLGGTDTDTQYF. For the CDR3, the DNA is TGTGCCAGCAGCTTAGGAGGGACTGACACAGATACGCAGTATTTT.

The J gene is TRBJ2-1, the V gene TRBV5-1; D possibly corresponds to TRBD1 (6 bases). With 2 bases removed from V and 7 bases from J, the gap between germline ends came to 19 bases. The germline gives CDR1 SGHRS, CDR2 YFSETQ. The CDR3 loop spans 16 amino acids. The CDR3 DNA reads TGCGCCAGCAGCTTCTCCCGGGACACCGGCTTGAATGAGCAGTTCTTC. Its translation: CASSFSRDTGLNEQFF.

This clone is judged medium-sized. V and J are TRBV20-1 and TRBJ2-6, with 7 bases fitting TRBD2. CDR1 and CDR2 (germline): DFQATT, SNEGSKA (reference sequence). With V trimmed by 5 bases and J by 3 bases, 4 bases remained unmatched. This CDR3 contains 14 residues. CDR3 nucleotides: TGCAGTGCTGGCTCGGGGGGTGGGGCCAACGTCCTGACTTTC. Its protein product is CSAGSGGGANVLTF.

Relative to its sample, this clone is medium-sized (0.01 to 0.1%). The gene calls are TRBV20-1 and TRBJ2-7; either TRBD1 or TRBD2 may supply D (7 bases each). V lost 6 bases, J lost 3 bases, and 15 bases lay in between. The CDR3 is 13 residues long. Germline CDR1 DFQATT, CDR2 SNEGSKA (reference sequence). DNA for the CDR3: TGCAGTGCGGGGGAGGGGACAGTCTACGAGCAGTACTTC. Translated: CSAGEGTVYEQYF.

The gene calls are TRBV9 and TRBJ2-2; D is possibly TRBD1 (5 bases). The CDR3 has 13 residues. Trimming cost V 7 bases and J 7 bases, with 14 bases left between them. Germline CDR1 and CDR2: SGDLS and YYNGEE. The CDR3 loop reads CASQGLAYGELFF. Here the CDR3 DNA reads TGTGCCAGCCAGGGATTAGCTTACGGGGAGCTGTTTTTT. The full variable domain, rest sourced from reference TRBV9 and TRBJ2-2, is DSGVTQTPKHLITATGQRVTLRCSPRSGDLSVYWYQQSLDQGLQFLIQYYNGEERAKGNILERFSAQQFPDLHSELNLSSLELGDSALYFCASQGLAYGELFFGEGSRLTVL.

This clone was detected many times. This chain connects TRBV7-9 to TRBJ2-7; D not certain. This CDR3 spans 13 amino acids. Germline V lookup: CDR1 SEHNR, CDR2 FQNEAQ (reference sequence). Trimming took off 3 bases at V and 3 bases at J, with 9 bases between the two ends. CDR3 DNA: TGTGCCAGCAGCTTCCCCCCCCTCTACGAGCAGTACTTC. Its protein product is CASSFPPLYEQYF.

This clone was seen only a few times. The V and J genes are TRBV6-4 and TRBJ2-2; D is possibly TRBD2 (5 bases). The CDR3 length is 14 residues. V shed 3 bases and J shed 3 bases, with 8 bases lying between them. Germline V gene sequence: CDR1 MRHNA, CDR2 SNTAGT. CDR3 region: CASSEGSDTGELFF. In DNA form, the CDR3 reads TGTGCCAGCAGTGAGGGGAGTGACACCGGGGAGCTGTTTTTT.

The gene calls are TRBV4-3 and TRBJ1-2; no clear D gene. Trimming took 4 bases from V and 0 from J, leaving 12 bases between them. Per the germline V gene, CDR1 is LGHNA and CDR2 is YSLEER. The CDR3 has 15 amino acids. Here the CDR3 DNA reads TGCGCCAGCAGCCTCGGTTCCGCTTCTAACTATGGCTACACCTTC. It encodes CASSLGSASNYGYTF.